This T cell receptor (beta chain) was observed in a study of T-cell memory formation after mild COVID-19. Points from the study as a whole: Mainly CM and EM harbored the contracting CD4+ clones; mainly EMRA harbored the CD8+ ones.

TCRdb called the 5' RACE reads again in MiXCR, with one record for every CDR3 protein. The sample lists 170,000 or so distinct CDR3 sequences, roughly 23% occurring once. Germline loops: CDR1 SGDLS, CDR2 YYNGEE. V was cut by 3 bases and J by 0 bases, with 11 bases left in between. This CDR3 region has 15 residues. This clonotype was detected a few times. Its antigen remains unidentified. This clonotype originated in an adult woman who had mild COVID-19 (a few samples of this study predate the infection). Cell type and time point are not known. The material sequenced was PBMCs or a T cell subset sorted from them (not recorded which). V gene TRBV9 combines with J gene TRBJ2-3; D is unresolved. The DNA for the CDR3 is TGTGCCAGCAGCGGGGCAAGGTCTAGCACAGATACGCAGTATTTT. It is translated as CASSGARSSTDTQYF.